This entry lists 32 T cell receptor beta chains sequenced from one sample in a study of regulatory T cells in long-lasting Graves disease. For TCR beta, libraries came from iRepertoire HTBI primers and Arm-PCR of CDR3 regions. TCRdb re-called the multiplex PCR reads through MiXCR, storing one row per CDR3 protein. The sample comprises a few hundred thousand distinct CDR3 sequences, approximately 12% of which are singletons, and approximately 19% rests with the top ten. Time point here: newly diagnosed GD, antithyroid drugs for less than 3 months. TCR sequences were obtained from RNA taken from PBMCs. Separately, the same data were catalogued under a study of T cells in Graves' hyperthyroidism and ophthalmopathy.

This specimen consisted of peripheral blood mononuclear cells (PBMCs), obtained at new diagnosis, from a patient treated with antithyroid drugs. These TCRs come from a woman between 18 and 29 years old with Graves disease.

This clonotype showed up many times. The CDR3 DNA reads TGTGCCAGCAGGCGCCTTGGGGGACCCCACGAGCAGTACTTC. Translating gives CASRRLGGPHEQYF. The rearrangement uses TRBV12-3 or TRBV12-4 and TRBJ2-7; D is tentatively TRBD1 or TRBD2 (5 bases each). The germline V and J ends were trimmed by 6 bases and 5 bases, with 17 bases remaining between them. The CDR3 runs to 14 residues.

This clonotype was picked up a small number of times. For the CDR3, the DNA is TGTGCCAGCCGATGGGACCGTACCTCGAACACTGAAGCTTTCTTT. Translating gives CASRWDRTSNTEAFF. V and J are TRBV7-2 and TRBJ1-1; tentative D call: TRBD1 (5 bases). V was pared by 8 bases and J by 1 base, with 17 bases between. Germline V lookup: CDR1 SGHTA, CDR2 FQGNSA. The CDR3 spans 15 residues.

This clonotype has ten or more counts. The chain carries TRBV20-1 and TRBJ1-2, with D perhaps TRBD1 (6 bases). Trimming pared 1 base from V and 4 bases from J, leaving 13 bases between. The CDR3 has 14 amino acids. Germline-derived CDR1 and CDR2 are DFQATT and SNEGSKA (reference sequence). In DNA form, the CDR3 reads TGCAGTGCTAGAGGCAACGGACAGCGCTATGGCTACACCTTC. This translates into CSARGNGQRYGYTF.

This clonotype was seen more than once but under ten times. The V call is TRBV29-1, the J call TRBJ1-5; no firm D call. Deletions cut 4 bases from V and 0 bases from J, with 7 bases between. Germline values: CDR1 SQVTM, CDR2 ANQGSEA. This CDR3 region has 13 residues. The DNA for the CDR3 is TGCAGCGTTGCGGGGAATAGCAATCAGCCCCAGCATTTT. Its translation is CSVAGNSNQPQHF. Together with reference TRBV29-1 and TRBJ1-5, the CDR3 gives the full variable domain: SAVISQKPSRDICQRGTSLTIQCQVDSQVTMMFWYRQQPGQSLTLIATANQGSEATYESGFVIDKFPISRPNLTFSTLTVSNMSPEDSSIYLCSVAGNSNQPQHFGDGTRLSIL.

Notes on this clonotype: A read error may explain this, as a much larger clone is one base away. The V call is TRBV7-6, the J call TRBJ2-5; D gene uncertain. Trimming stripped 5 bases from V and 7 bases from J, with 14 bases between. The CDR3 runs to 13 residues. Germline CDR1 SGHVS, CDR2 FNYEAQ. CDR3 protein: CASSESYGGTQYF. The CDR3, as DNA: TGTGCCAGCAGCGAGTCGTACGGTGGGACCCAGTACTTC. The full variable domain, its missing parts supplied by reference TRBV7-6 and TRBJ2-5, is GAGVSQSPRYKVTKRGQDVALRCDPISGHVSLYWYRQALGQGPEFLTYFNYEAQQDKSGLPNDRFSAERPEGSISTLTIQRTEQRDSAMYRCASSESYGGTQYFGPGTRLLVL.

This clonotype has a count of ten or more. CDR3 residues: CAWTHRATQYF. The DNA for the CDR3 is TGTGCCTGGACACACCGGGCCACCCAGTACTTC. V usage is TRBV30 and J usage is TRBJ2-5; D not certain. V lost 4 bases and J lost 8, with 11 bases in between. CDR3 length: 11 amino acids. The germline V gene encodes CDR1 GTSNPN and CDR2 SVGIG (reference sequence).

V is TRBV12-3 or TRBV12-4 and J is TRBJ2-5; TRBD2 might be the D (6 bases). V was trimmed by 6 bases and J by 1 base, leaving 12 bases between them. CDR3 size: 14 residues. DNA of the CDR3: TGTGCCAGCAGGAGGCGGGGACCCCAAGAGACCCAGTACTTC. Residues: CASRRRGPQETQYF.

This clonotype was observed a handful of times. The chain recombines TRBV4-1 with TRBJ2-1; 9 bases agree with TRBD1. This CDR3 has 15 residues. Per germline, CDR1 MGHRA and CDR2 YSYEKL. V was pared by 2 bases and J by 10 bases, with 9 bases of the junction left unmatched. CDR3 residues: CASSQPETGGSEQFF. CDR3 coding DNA: TGCGCCAGCAGCCAACCCGAAACAGGGGGCAGCGAGCAGTTCTTC.

In this sample, this clonotype turned up a few times. The chain employs TRBV4-2 and TRBJ2-3; a weak D match, TRBD1 (6 bases). Germline assignment: CDR1 LGHNA and CDR2 YNFKEQ. V was clipped by 0 bases and J by 4 bases, with 17 bases between them. CDR3 size: 17 residues. The CDR3 DNA is TGTGCCAGCAGCCAAGATGGGGCGGACAGCCCTGCAGATACGCAGTATTTT. It specifies CASSQDGADSPADTQYF.

This clonotype came up many times. This chain joins TRBV6-1 and TRBJ1-1; unclear D gene. Trimming took off 7 bases at V and 7 bases at J, with 7 bases between the two ends. Germline values: CDR1 MNHNS, CDR2 SASEGT. The CDR3 has 10 residues. The CDR3 sequence is CASIAGEAFF. The CDR3 DNA sequence: TGTGCCAGCATAGCAGGTGAAGCTTTCTTT.

Only a few counts were recorded for this clonotype. The V call is TRBV19, the J call TRBJ2-3; D assignment may be TRBD1 or TRBD2 (5 bases each). Germline CDR1 LNHDA, CDR2 SQIVND (reference sequence). The CDR3 is made up of 14 amino acids. Trimming took 3 bases from V and 0 from J, leaving 7 bases between them. The CDR3 DNA sequence: TGTGCCAGTAGTATGGGACGGAGCACAGATACGCAGTATTTT. Its translation is CASSMGRSTDTQYF.

The genes are TRBV6-9 and TRBJ2-7, with unresolved D. Germline lookup yields CDR1 MNHGY and CDR2 SVAAGI. The CDR3 covers 14 residues. V lost 3 bases and J 4 bases, leaving 13 bases between the germline ends. The CDR3 coding sequence is TGTGCCAGCAGTTACGTGGGAATAGGGTACGAGCAGTACTTC. Amino acid sequence: CASSYVGIGYEQYF.

There are many counts of this clonotype. The CDR3, as DNA: TGTGCCAGCAGTTATCCGGGACTGATCTATGGCTACACCTTC. Its translation: CASSYPGLIYGYTF. The chain employs TRBV6-5 and TRBJ1-2, with D possibly matching TRBD1 (5 bases). Germline V gene sequence: CDR1 MNHEY, CDR2 SVGAGI. The CDR3 has 14 amino acids. V gave up 3 bases and J gave up 4 bases, with 12 bases separating them.

This clonotype appeared many times. The V and J genes are TRBV27 and TRBJ1-4, with a weak D call TRBD1 (6 bases). Between the trimmed V and J ends, which lost 2 bases and 7 bases, there was a span of 11 bases. There are 14 residues in the CDR3. CDR1 MNHEY and CDR2 SMNVEV come from the germline V gene (reference sequence). Written as DNA, the CDR3 is TGTGCCAGCAGTTTACTGGGCAGGGGTGAAAAACTGTTTTTT. Its protein product is CASSLLGRGEKLFF.

This clonotype was detected once. Since a much larger clone is just one base distant, this may be a read error. The rearrangement uses TRBV11-2 and TRBJ2-1; D is undetermined. V lost 4 bases to trimming and J lost 4 bases, with 11 bases between them. Germline V gives CDR1 SGHAT, CDR2 FQNNGV. This CDR3 is built from 14 residues. This chain's CDR3 is CASSSIQEYNEQFF. CDR3 DNA: TGTGCCAGCAGCTCCATCCAGGAGTACAATGAGCAGTTCTTC.

In its sample, this clonotype was seen many times. The chain recombines TRBV12-3 or TRBV12-4 with TRBJ2-3; maybe TRBD1 (5 bases). V was shortened by 1 base and J by 6 bases, with 14 bases between the two germline ends. The CDR3 is 15 amino acids. CDR3 nucleotides: TGTGCCAGCAGTTTAGAGGGTGAGAAGGGGGATACGCAGTATTTT. As protein: CASSLEGEKGDTQYF.

Details on this clonotype: A far larger clone lies a single base away; this is likely a read error. The rearrangement uses TRBV28 and TRBJ2-7, with TRBD1 matching over 8 bases. The CDR3 runs 17 residues. Germline lookup yields CDR1 MDHEN and CDR2 SYDVKM. The V gene end was trimmed by 6 bases and the J gene end by 5 bases; junction bases not matched to a gene: 18. The CDR3 loop is CASSRKSSPDRDNEQYF. The CDR3 nucleotides read TGTGCCAGCAGCCGTAAGAGTTCTCCGGACAGGGACAACGAGCAGTACTTC.

This clonotype was counted ten times or more. V usage is TRBV13 and J usage is TRBJ2-7, with a possible D match to TRBD2 (5 bases). The CDR3 contains 18 residues. With 0 bases removed from V and 1 base from J, the gap between germline ends came to 19 bases. Germline CDR1 reads PRHDT; CDR2 reads FYEKMQ (reference sequence). In DNA form, the CDR3 reads TGTGCCAGCAGCTTAGGATACACCTCCTCGGAGGCATCCTACGAGCAGTACGTC. Translated, it gives CASSLGYTSSEASYEQYV.

Ten or more counts support this clonotype. V usage is TRBV12-3 or TRBV12-4 and J usage is TRBJ2-3; D ambiguous. Trimming took 2 bases from V and 2 from J, leaving 5 bases between them. The CDR3 consists of 13 residues. In DNA, the CDR3 is TGTGCCAGCAGTTTAATGGCCACAGATACGCAGTATTTT. Protein sequence: CASSLMATDTQYF.

This clonotype was seen a handful of times. A read error may be the cause here, since a much bigger clone is one base away. The gene calls are TRBV11-2 and TRBJ2-1; D gene uncertain. Trimming pared 2 bases from V and 3 bases from J, leaving 5 bases between. The V gene's germline CDR1 is SGHAT and CDR2 FQNNGV. The CDR3 is made up of 13 amino acids. The CDR3 spells CASSLTNYNEQFF. DNA of the CDR3: TGTGCCAGCAGCTTAACGAACTACAATGAGCAGTTCTTC.

Comments on this clonotype: A read error may be the cause here, since a much bigger clone is one base away. The genes are TRBV6-2 or TRBV6-3 and TRBJ2-1; the match to TRBD1 covers 9 bases. Per germline, CDR1 MNHEY and CDR2 SVGEGT. The CDR3 is 16 amino acids. The CDR3 DNA sequence: TGTGCCTGCAGTAAACAGGGGGCAAGGGAAAACAATGAGCAGTTCTTC. Translating it yields CACSKQGARENNEQFF.

In this sample, this clonotype turned up many times. CDR3 sequence (DNA): TGTGCCAGCAGCCCATCGACAGACGTATACACCTTC. Protein: CASSPSTDVYTF. This chain links TRBV9 with TRBJ1-2; tentative D call: TRBD1 (5 bases). The CDR3 consists of 12 residues. CDR1 SGDLS and CDR2 YYNGEE come from the germline V gene. V lost 4 bases and J 11 bases, leaving 15 bases between the germline ends.

This clonotype has only a few counts. The CDR3 DNA follows: TGTGCCAGCAGTTTCCCGGGGGACCCTATTAACAATGAGCAGTTCTTC. Its protein product is CASSFPGDPINNEQFF. The gene calls are TRBV28 and TRBJ2-1, with D possibly TRBD2 on 6 matching bases. There are 16 residues in the CDR3. V lost 3 bases to trimming and J lost 5 bases, with 17 bases between them. From germline, CDR1 is MDHEN and CDR2 SYDVKM.

Many counts were recorded for this clonotype. The CDR3 coding sequence is TGTGCCAGCAGCTTAAGCACAGGGGGCTATGGCTACACCTTC. It specifies CASSLSTGGYGYTF. V is TRBV7-2 and J is TRBJ1-2; 8 bases agree with TRBD1. After removal of 2 bases from V and 4 bases from J, the junction contained 3 bases not matched to a gene. Germline V CDR1 and CDR2: SGHTA, FQGNSA. This CDR3 spans 14 amino acids.

This clonotype was counted a few times. The CDR3 here is CASSYRGKGGTEAFF. In DNA form, the CDR3 reads TGTGCCAGCAGTTACAGAGGCAAGGGGGGCACTGAAGCTTTCTTT. The chain recombines TRBV6-5 with TRBJ1-1; D possibly corresponds to TRBD1 (6 bases). The V end lost 2 bases, the J end lost 4 bases, and 14 bases lay between the germline ends. Germline lookup yields CDR1 MNHEY and CDR2 SVGAGI. This CDR3 region has 15 residues.

Many counts were recorded for this clonotype. V usage is TRBV10-3 and J usage is TRBJ1-1; maybe TRBD1 (5 bases). V shed 6 bases and J shed 3 bases, with 11 bases lying between them. The CDR3 consists of 13 residues. Germline assignment: CDR1 ENHRY and CDR2 SYGVKD. This CDR3 reads CAIRSQGDTEAFF. The CDR3 DNA is TGTGCCATCAGATCGCAAGGGGACACTGAAGCTTTCTTT.

This clonotype was seen at least ten times. The chain combines TRBV11-1 with TRBJ2-1; no reliable D call. Germline V gene lookup returns CDR1 SGHAT and CDR2 FQDESV (reference sequence). The V end was cut by 5 bases, the J end by 5 bases, with 22 bases between. This CDR3 contains 17 residues. CDR3 nucleotide sequence: TGTGCCAGCAGCCGTATGGGGTGGAGCCTGGGCGACAATGAGCAGTTCTTC. This gives the protein CASSRMGWSLGDNEQFF. The variable domain in full, with the rest retrieved from reference TRBV11-1 and TRBJ2-1, is EAEVAQSPRYKITEKSQAVAFWCDPISGHATLYWYRQILGQGPELLVQFQDESVVDDSQLPKDRFSAERLKGVDSTLKIQPAELGDSAMYLCASSRMGWSLGDNEQFFGPGTRLTVL.

This chain uses TRBV7-6 with TRBJ2-4; TRBD1 matches at 8 bases. Germline V gene data show CDR1 as SGHVS and CDR2 as FNYEAQ. V lost 5 bases, J lost 2 bases, and 11 bases stayed unmatched. CDR3 length equals 17 residues. This CDR3 is CASSRDPTGGSKNIQYF. The CDR3, as DNA: TGTGCCAGCAGCCGTGACCCAACAGGGGGTTCCAAAAACATTCAGTACTTC.

This clonotype came up a few times. The V gene is TRBV19, the J gene TRBJ2-7, with D possibly TRBD1 on 7 matching bases. Germline values: CDR1 LNHDA, CDR2 SQIVND (reference sequence). The CDR3 spans 14 residues. V dropped 6 bases and J dropped 2 bases, with 14 bases sitting between them. CDR3 DNA sequence: TGTGCCAGTAGACCGCGGGACAGCCCCTACGAGCAGTACTTC. Translating it yields CASRPRDSPYEQYF.

Ten or more counts support this clonotype. CDR3 region: CASSQVTALTEAFF. The CDR3 region has the DNA TGTGCCAGCAGCCAAGTGACAGCGTTGACTGAAGCTTTCTTT. This sequence joins TRBV3-1 and TRBJ1-1, with D possibly matching TRBD1 (5 bases). Germline assignment: CDR1 LGHDT and CDR2 YNNKEL (reference sequence). V lost 1 base, J lost 5 bases, and 11 bases lay in between. The CDR3 is 14 amino acids.

The V and J genes are TRBV7-9 and TRBJ2-3; D ambiguous. This CDR3 comprises 14 residues. Germline CDR1 reads SEHNR; CDR2 reads FQNEAQ (reference sequence). The V end was cut by 2 bases, the J end by 5 bases, with 11 bases between. The CDR3 spells CASSLPEYGDTQYF. CDR3 bases: TGTGCCAGCAGCTTACCGGAGTATGGAGATACGCAGTATTTT.

The V call is TRBV24-1, the J call TRBJ2-1; D not certain. The V end lost 3 bases, the J end lost 6 bases, and 11 bases lay between the germline ends. The CDR3 is 14 residues long. Germline V gives CDR1 KGHDR, CDR2 SFDVKD. This CDR3 is CATSDPGSFNEQFF. CDR3 DNA: TGTGCCACCAGTGATCCGGGCTCTTTCAATGAGCAGTTCTTC.